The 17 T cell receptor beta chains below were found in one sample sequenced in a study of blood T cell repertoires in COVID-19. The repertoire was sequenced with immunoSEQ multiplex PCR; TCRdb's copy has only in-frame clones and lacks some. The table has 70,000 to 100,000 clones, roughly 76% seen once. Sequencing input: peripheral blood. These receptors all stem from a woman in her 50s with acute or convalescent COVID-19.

The CDR3 protein is CASSLPAPGQGIKNSPLHF. DNA of the CDR3: TGTGCCAGCAGCTTACCCGCACCGGGACAGGGGATAAAAAATTCACCCCTCCACTTT. The chain is built from TRBV13 and TRBJ1-6, with 10 bases that match TRBD1. Germline CDR1 PRHDT, CDR2 FYEKMQ (reference sequence). V lost 2 bases and J lost 7; bases outside the gene matches: 14. The CDR3 extends over 19 amino acids.

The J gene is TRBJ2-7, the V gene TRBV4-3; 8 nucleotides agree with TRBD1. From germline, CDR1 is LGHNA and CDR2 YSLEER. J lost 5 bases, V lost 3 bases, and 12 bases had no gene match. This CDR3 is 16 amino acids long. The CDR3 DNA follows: TGCGCCAGCAGCCAGATAGGCGGACAGGGAAAAAACGAGCAGTACTTC. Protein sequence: CASSQIGGQGKNEQYF.

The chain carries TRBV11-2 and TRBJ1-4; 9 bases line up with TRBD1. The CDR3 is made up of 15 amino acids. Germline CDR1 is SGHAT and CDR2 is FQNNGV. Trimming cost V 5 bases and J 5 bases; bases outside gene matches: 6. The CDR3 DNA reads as TGTGCCAGCAGCCACGGGACAGGGAGAAATGAAAAACTGTTTTTT. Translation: CASSHGTGRNEKLFF.

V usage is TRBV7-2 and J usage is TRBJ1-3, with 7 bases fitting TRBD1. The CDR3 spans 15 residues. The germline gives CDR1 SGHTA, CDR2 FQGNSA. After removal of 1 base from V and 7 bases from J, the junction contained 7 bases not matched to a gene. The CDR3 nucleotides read TGTGCCAGCAGCTTAGGCAGGGGGAAAATCAACACCATATATTTT. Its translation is CASSLGRGKINTIYF.

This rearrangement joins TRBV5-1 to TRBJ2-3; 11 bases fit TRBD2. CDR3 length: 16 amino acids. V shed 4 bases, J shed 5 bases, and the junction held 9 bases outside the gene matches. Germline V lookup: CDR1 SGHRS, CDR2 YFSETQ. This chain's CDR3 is CASSLNLAGGRDTQYF. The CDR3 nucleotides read TGCGCCAGCAGCCTGAATCTAGCGGGGGGACGAGATACGCAGTATTTT.

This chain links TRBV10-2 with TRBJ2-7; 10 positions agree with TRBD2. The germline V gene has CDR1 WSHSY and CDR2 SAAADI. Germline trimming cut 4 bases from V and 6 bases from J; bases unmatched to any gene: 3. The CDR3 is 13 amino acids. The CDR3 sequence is CASSVLAGAEQYF. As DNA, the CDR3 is TGCGCCAGCAGTGTCCTAGCGGGGGCCGAGCAGTACTTC.

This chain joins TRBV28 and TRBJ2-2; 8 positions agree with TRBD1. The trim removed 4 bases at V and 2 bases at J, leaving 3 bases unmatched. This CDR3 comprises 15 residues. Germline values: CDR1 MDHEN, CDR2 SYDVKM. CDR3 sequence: CASSSGQVNTGELFF. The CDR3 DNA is TGTGCCAGCAGTTCGGGACAGGTTAACACCGGGGAGCTGTTTTTT.

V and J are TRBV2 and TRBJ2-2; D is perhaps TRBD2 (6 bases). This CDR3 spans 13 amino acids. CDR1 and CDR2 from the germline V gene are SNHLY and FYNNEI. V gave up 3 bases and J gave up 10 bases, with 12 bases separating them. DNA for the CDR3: TGTGCCAGCAGTGAGGAGGGAGATGAGGAGCTGTTTTTT. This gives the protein CASSEEGDEELFF.

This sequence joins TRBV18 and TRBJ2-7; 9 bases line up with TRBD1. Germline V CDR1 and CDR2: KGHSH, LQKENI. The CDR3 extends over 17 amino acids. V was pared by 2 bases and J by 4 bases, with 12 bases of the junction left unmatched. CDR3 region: CASSPFSSGTGLYEQYF. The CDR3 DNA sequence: TGTGCCAGCTCACCATTCTCGTCCGGGACAGGGCTGTACGAGCAGTACTTC.

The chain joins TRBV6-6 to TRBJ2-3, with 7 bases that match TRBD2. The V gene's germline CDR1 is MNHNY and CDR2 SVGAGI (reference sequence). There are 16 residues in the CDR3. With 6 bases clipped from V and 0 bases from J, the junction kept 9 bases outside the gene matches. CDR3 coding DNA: TGTGCCAGCAGGGGTAGGGCTAGCGGCAGCACAGATACGCAGTATTTT. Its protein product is CASRGRASGSTDTQYF.

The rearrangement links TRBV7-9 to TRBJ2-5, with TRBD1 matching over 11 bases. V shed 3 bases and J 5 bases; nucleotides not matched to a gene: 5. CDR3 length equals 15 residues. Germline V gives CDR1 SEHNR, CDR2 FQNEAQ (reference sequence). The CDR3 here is CASSFRTGGGETQYF. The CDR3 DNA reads TGTGCCAGCAGCTTTCGGACAGGGGGCGGGGAGACCCAGTACTTC.

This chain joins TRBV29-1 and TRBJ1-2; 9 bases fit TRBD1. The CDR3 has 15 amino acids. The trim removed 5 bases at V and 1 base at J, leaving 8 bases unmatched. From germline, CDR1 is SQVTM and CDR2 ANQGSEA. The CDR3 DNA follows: TGCAGCGTTAACCCACAGGGGGCCGTTAACTATGGCTACACCTTC. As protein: CSVNPQGAVNYGYTF.

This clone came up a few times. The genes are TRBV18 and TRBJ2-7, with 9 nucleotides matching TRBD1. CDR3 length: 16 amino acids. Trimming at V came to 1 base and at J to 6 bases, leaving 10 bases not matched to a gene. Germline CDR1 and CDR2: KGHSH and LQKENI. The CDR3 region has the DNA TGTGCCAGCTCACCACTGCCTGGGACAGGGATGGTCGAGCAGTACTTC. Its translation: CASSPLPGTGMVEQYF.

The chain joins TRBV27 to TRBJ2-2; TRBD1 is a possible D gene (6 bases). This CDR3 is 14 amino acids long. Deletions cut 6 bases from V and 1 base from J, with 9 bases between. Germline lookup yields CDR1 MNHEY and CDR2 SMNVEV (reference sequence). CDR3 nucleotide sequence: TGTGCCAGCAGCCGGACAGTGAACACCGGGGAGCTGTTTTTT. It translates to CASSRTVNTGELFF.

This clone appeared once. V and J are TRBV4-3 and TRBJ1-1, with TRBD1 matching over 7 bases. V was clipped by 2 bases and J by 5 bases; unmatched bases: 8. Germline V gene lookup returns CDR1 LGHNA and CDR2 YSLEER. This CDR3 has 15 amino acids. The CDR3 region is CASSQQGVLGTEAFF. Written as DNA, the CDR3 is TGCGCCAGCAGCCAACAGGGGGTTCTGGGAACTGAAGCTTTCTTT.

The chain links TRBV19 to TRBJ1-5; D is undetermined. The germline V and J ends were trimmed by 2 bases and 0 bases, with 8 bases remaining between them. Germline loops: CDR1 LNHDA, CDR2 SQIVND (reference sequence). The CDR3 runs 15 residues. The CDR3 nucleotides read TGTGCCAGTAGTATAAAGAGAAGTAGCAATCAGCCCCAGCATTTT. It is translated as CASSIKRSSNQPQHF.

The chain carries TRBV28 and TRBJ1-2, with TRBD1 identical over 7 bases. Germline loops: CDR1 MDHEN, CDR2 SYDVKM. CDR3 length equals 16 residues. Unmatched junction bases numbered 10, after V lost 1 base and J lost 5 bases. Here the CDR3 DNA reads TGTGCCAGCAGTTTATCGGGACAGACCCCAGTTTATGGCTACACCTTC. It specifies CASSLSGQTPVYGYTF.